This TCR beta chain was obtained from a study of OX40 agonist ivuxolimab in advanced cancers. The overall study: Ivuxolimab, which patients received intravenously every 2 weeks, was dosed at 0.01 to 10 mg/kg.

General study findings and limits: At 0.1 to 3.0 mg/kg, CD4+ and CD8+ blood T cells expanded clonally by week 6.

Generated by immunoSEQ multiplex PCR, the TCRdb table keeps only in-frame clones and is missing some. The table includes more than 9,000 clones, 80% to 90% detected once. V lost 11 bases to trimming and J lost 5 bases; unmatched junction nucleotides: 9. Germline V lookup: CDR1 MNHEY, CDR2 SMNVEV (reference sequence). The CDR3 consists of 13 residues. Regarding this clone: Its antigen remains unknown.

The rearrangement links TRBV27 to TRBJ1-1; 9 bases are a match to TRBD1. The specimen comprised CD4+ or CD8+ T cells sorted from blood, sampled in a trial of the OX40 agonist ivuxolimab. The origin of this receptor is an adult with an advanced solid tumor such as melanoma, head and neck, liver or kidney cancer. The CDR3: CASRDREYTEAFF. The CDR3, as DNA: TGTGCCTCCCGGGACAGGGAATATACTGAAGCTTTCTTT.